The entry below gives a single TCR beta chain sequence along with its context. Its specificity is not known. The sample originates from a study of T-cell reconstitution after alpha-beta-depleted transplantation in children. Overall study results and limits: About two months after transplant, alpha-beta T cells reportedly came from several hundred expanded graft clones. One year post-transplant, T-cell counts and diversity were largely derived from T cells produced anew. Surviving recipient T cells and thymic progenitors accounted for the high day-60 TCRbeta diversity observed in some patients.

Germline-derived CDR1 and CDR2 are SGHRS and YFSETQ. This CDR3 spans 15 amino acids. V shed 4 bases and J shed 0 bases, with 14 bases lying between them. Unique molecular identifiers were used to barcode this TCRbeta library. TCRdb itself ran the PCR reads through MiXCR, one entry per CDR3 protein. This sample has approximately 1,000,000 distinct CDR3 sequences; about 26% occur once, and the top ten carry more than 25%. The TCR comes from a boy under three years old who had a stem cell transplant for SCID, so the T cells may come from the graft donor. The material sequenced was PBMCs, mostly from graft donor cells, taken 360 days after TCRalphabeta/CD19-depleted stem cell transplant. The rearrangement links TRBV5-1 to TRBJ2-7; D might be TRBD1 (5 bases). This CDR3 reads CASSEIRVSSYEQYF. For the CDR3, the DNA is TGCGCCAGCAGCGAGATCAGGGTAAGCTCCTACGAGCAGTACTTC.